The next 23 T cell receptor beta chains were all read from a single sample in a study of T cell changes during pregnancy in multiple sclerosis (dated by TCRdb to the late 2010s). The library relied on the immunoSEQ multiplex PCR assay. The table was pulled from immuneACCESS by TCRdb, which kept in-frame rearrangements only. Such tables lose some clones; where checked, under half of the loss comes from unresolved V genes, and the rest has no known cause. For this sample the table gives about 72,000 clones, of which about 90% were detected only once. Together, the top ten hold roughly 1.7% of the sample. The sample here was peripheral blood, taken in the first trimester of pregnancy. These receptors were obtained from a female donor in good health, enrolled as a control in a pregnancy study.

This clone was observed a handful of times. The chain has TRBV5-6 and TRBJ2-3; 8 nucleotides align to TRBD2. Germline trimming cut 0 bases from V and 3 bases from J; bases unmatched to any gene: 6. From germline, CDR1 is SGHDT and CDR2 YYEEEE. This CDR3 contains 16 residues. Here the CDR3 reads CASSLGAGVKTDTQYF. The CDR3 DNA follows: TGTGCCAGCAGCTTGGGAGCGGGAGTGAAAACAGATACGCAGTATTTT.

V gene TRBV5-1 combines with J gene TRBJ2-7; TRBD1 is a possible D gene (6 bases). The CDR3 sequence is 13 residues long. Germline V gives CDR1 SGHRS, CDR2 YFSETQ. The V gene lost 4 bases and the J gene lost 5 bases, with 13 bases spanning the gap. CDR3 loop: CASSAPGVNEQYF. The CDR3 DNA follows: TGCGCCAGCAGCGCCCCAGGGGTTAACGAGCAGTACTTC.

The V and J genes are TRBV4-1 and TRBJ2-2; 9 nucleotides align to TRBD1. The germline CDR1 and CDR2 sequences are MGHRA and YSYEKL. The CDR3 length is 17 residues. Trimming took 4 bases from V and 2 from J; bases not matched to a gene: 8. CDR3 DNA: TGCGCCAGCAGCCCGTTTCCGGGACAGGGAAACACCGGGGAGCTGTTTTTT. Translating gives CASSPFPGQGNTGELFF.

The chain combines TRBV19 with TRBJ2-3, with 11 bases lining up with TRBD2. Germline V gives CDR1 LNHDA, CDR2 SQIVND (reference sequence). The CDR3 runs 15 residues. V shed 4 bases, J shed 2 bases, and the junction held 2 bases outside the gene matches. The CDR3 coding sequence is TGTGCCAGTAGTAGACTAGCGGGGATCACAGATACGCAGTATTTT. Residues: CASSRLAGITDTQYF. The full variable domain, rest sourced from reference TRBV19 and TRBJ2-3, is DGGITQSPKYLFRKEGQNVTLSCEQNLNHDAMYWYRQDPGQGLRLIYYSQIVNDFQKGDIAEGYSVSREKKESFPLTVTSAQKNPTAFYLCASSRLAGITDTQYFGPGTRLTVL.

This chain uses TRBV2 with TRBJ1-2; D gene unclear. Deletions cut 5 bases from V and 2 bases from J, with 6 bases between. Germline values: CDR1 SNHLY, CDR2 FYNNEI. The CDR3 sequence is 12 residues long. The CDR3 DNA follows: TGTGCCAGCAGTTGGGCGAACTATGGCTACACCTTC. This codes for CASSWANYGYTF. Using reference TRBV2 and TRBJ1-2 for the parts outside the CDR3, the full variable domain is EPEVTQTPSHQVTQMGQEVILRCVPISNHLYFYWYRQILGQKVEFLVSFYNNEISEKSEIFDDQFSVERPDGSNFTLKIRSTKLEDSAMYFCASSWANYGYTFGSGTRLTVV.

The DNA for the CDR3 is TGTGCCAGCAGCTTCATCCAGGAGACCCAGTACTTC. Translating gives CASSFIQETQYF. V is TRBV7-2 and J is TRBJ2-5, with unresolved D. The length of the CDR3 is 12 residues. The germline gives CDR1 SGHTA, CDR2 FQGNSA. Trimming shortened V by 3 bases and J by 5 bases, and 7 bases separated the two germline ends.

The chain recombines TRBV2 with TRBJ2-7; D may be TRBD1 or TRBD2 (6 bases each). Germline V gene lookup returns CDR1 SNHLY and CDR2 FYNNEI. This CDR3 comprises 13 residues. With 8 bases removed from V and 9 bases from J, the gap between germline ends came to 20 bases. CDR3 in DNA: TGTGCCAGCGGAGAAGGGGGGAGGTCGGCGCAGTACTTC. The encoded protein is CASGEGGRSAQYF.

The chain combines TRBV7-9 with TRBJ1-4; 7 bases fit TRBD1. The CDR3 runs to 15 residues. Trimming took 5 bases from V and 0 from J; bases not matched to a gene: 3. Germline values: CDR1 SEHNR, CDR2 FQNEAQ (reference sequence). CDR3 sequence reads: CASSPGQTTNEKLFF. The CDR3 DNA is TGTGCCAGCAGCCCGGGACAGACAACTAATGAAAAACTGTTTTTT.

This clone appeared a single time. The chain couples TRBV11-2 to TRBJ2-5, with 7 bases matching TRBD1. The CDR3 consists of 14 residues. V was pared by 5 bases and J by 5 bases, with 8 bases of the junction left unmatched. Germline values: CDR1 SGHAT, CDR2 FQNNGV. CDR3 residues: CASSQIQGRETQYF. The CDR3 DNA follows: TGTGCCAGCAGCCAAATACAGGGGCGCGAGACCCAGTACTTC.

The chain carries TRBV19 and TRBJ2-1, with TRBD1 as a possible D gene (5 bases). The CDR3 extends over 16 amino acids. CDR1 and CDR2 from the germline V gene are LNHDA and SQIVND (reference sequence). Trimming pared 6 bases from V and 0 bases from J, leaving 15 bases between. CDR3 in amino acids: CASRIRQGSSYNEQFF. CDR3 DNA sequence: TGTGCCAGTAGAATTCGGCAGGGTAGCTCCTACAATGAGCAGTTCTTC. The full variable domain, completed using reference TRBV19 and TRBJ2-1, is DGGITQSPKYLFRKEGQNVTLSCEQNLNHDAMYWYRQDPGQGLRLIYYSQIVNDFQKGDIAEGYSVSREKKESFPLTVTSAQKNPTAFYLCASRIRQGSSYNEQFFGPGTRLTVL.

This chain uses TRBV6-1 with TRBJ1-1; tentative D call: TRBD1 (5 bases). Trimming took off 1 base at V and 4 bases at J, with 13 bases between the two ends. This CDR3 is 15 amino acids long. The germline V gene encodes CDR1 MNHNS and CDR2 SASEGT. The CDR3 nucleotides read TGTGCCAGCAGTGAAGGTGCAGGGCAGAGCACTGAAGCTTTCTTT. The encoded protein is CASSEGAGQSTEAFF.

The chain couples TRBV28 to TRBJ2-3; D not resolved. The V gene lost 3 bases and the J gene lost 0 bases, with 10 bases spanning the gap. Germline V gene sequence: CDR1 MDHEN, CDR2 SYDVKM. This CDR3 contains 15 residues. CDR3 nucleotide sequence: TGTGCCAGCAGTTTGTCTACTCCTAGCACAGATACGCAGTATTTT. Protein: CASSLSTPSTDTQYF.

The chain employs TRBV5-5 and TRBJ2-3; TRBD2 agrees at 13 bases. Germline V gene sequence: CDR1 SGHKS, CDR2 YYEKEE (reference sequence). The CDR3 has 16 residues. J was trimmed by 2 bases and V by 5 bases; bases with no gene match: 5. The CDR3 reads CASRGTSGTLTDTQYF. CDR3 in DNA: TGTGCCAGCAGGGGGACTAGCGGGACGCTCACAGATACGCAGTATTTT.

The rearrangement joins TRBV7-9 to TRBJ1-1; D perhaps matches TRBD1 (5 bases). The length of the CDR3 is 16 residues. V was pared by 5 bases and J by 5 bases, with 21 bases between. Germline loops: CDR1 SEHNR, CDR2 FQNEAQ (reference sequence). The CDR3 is CASSAPAPQVGTEAFF. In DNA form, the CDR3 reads TGTGCCAGCAGCGCGCCGGCACCACAGGTGGGGACTGAAGCTTTCTTT.

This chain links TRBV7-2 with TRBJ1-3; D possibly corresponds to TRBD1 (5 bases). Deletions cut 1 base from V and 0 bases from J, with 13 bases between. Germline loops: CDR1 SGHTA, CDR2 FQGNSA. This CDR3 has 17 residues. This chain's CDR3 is CASSLVTGGYSGNTIYF. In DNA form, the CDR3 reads TGTGCCAGCAGCTTAGTTACGGGGGGATACTCTGGAAACACCATATATTTT.

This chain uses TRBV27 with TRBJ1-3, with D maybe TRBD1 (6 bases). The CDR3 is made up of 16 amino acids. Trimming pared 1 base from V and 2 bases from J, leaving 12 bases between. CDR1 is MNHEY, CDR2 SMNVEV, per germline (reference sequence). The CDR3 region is CASSLWAPGAGNTIYF. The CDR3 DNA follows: TGTGCCAGCAGTTTATGGGCCCCAGGGGCTGGAAACACCATATATTTT.

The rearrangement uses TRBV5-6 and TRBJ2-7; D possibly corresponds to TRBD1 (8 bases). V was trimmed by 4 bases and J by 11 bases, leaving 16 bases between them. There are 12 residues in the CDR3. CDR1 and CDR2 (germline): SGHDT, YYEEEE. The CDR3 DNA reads TGTGCCAGCAGCCTGTGGACAGGGAGGGAGTACTTC. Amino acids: CASSLWTGREYF.

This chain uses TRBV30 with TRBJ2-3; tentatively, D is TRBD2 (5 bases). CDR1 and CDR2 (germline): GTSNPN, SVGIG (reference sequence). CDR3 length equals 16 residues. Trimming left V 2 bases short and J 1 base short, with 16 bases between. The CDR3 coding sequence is TGTGCCTGGAGTCCTGACTACCCTCGGGGCACAGATACGCAGTATTTT. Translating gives CAWSPDYPRGTDTQYF.

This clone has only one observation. CDR3 residues: CASRDRGRDEQFF. Here the CDR3 DNA reads TGTGCCAGCAGGGACAGGGGAAGGGATGAGCAGTTCTTC. This sequence joins TRBV2 and TRBJ2-1; TRBD1 agrees at 9 bases. The CDR3 is 13 residues long. Looked up from germline, CDR1 is SNHLY and CDR2 is FYNNEI. After removal of 6 bases from V and 8 bases from J, the junction contained 5 bases not matched to a gene.

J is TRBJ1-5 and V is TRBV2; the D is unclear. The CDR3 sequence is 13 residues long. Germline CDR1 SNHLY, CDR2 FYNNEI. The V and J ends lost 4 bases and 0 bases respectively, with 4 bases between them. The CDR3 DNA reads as TGTGCCAGCAGTGTTTATAGCAATCAGCCCCAGCATTTT. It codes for CASSVYSNQPQHF.

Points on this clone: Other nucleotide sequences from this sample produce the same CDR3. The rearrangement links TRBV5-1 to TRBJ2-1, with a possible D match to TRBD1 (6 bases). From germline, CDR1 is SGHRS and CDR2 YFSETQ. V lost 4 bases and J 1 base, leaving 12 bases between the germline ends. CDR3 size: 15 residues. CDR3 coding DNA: TGCGCCAGCAGCCTTGGACAGAGTTCCTACAATGAGCAGTTCTTC. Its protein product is CASSLGQSSYNEQFF. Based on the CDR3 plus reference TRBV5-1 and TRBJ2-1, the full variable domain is KAGVTQTPRYLIKTRGQQVTLSCSPISGHRSVSWYQQTPGQGLQFLFEYFSETQRNKGNFPGRFSGRQFSNSRSEMNVSTLELGDSALYLCASSLGQSSYNEQFFGPGTRLTVL.

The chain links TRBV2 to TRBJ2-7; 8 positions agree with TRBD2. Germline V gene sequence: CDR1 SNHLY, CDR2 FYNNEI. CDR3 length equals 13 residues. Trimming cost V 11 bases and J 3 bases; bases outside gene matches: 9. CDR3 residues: CAGRREDGYEQYF. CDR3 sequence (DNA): TGTGCCGGGAGGCGGGAGGACGGCTACGAGCAGTACTTC.

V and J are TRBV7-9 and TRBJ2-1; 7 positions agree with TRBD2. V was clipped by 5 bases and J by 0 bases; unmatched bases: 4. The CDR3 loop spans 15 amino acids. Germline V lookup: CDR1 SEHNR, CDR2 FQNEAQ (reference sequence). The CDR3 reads CASSVLASSYNEQFF. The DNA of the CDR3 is TGTGCCAGCAGCGTACTAGCGAGCTCCTACAATGAGCAGTTCTTC.